The clone carrying this T cell receptor (beta chain) has just one count. Clones were sequenced by immunoSEQ multiplex PCR, and TCRdb holds only the in-frame ones, with some missing. The data show some 48,000 clones, roughly 93% seen once. The sample taken for sequencing was PBMCs. The origin of this receptor is a man in his forties with rheumatoid arthritis.

CDR3 DNA: TGTGCCAGCAGCTTAAATGAGAGGGTACACGAGCAGTACTTC. Protein: CASSLNERVHEQYF. The gene calls are TRBV3-1 (or the pseudogene TRBV3-2) and TRBJ2-7, with D maybe TRBD2 (5 bases). The CDR3 consists of 14 residues. With 5 bases removed from V and 5 bases from J, the gap between germline ends came to 16 bases. The germline CDR1 and CDR2 sequences are LGHDT and YNNKEL (reference sequence).